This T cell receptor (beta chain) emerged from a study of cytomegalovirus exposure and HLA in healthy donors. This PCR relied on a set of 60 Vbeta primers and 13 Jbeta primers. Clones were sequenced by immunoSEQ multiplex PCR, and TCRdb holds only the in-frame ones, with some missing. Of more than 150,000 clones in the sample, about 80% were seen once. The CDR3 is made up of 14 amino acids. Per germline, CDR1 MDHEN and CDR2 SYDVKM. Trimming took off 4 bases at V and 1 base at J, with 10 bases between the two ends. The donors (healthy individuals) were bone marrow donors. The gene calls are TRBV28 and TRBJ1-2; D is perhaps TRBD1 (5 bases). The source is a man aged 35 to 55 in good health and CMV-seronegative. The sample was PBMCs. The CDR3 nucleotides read TGTGCCAGCAGTTCGGGGGGTCGTAACTATGGCTACACCTTC. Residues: CASSSGGRNYGYTF.